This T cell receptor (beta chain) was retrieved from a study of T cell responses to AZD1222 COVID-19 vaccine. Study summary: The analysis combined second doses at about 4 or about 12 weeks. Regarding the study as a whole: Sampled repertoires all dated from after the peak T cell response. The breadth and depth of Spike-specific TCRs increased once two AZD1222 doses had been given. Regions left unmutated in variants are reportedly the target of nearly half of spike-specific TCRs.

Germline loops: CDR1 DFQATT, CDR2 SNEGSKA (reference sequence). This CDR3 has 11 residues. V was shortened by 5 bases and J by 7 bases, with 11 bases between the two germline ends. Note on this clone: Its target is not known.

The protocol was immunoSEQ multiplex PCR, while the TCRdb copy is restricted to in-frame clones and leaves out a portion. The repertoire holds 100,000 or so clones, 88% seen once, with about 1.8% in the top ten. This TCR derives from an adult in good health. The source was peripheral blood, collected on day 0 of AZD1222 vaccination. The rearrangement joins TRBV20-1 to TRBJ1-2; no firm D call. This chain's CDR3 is CSAASDSGYTF. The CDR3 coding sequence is TGCAGTGCTGCGAGTGATAGTGGCTACACCTTC.